The 17 T cell receptor beta chains in this list originate from one sample, sequenced in a study of T cells expressing NK-cell markers (dated by TCRdb to about 2020). Receptor amplification or capture employed 5' RACE. Sequencing relied on an Illumina HiSeq 2000. TCRdb reprocessed the reads and assigns one entry to each CDR3 protein sequence, leaving out DNA. The sample's table lists a count of under 500,000 distinct CDR3 sequences. The ten largest clones take up 7.3% of the sample. The sequencing input was blood T cells: a sorted CD56 or NKG2C T cell subset, CD4+ or CD8+ T cells, or bulk PBMC T cells (not recorded which). The receptors shown here come from a woman between 18 and 70 years old in good health.

This rearrangement joins TRBV20-1 to TRBJ2-5; TCRdb calls TRBD1, which cannot be checked without DNA. Per the germline V gene, CDR1 is DFQATT and CDR2 is SNEGSKA (reference sequence). This CDR3 is 11 amino acids long. The CDR3 reads CSARTGETQYF.

The chain employs TRBV29-1 and TRBJ1-2. The CDR3 has 14 amino acids. The germline gives CDR1 SQVTM, CDR2 ANQGSEA. The CDR3 loop is CSVVRRGSLYGYTF.

The chain joins TRBV5-1 to TRBJ2-5; the D call from TCRdb, TRBD1, cannot be confirmed without DNA. Germline assignment: CDR1 SGHRS and CDR2 YFSETQ. The CDR3 extends over 12 amino acids. The CDR3 region is CASTGQGQTQYF.

This chain uses TRBV7-8 with TRBJ2-3; TCRdb selects TRBD1, and the lack of DNA leaves this call unchecked. The CDR3 has 16 amino acids. Germline values: CDR1 SGHVS, CDR2 FQNEAQ. This CDR3 reads CASSPVGGQDTDTQYF.

V usage is TRBV5-4 and J usage is TRBJ2-1; TCRdb indicates TRBD1, and absent DNA this call remains unverified. Germline loops: CDR1 SGHNT, CDR2 YYREEE (reference sequence). The CDR3 contains 14 residues. CDR3 amino acids: CASGPWGGGDEQFF.

The chain couples TRBV6-1 to TRBJ1-2; TCRdb's D gene call, TRBD1, goes unchecked for lack of DNA. CDR3 length: 13 residues. Germline-derived CDR1 and CDR2 are MNHNS and SASEGT. The CDR3 spells CASRGAGVNGYTF.

The chain is built from TRBV15 and TRBJ1-1. Germline V gene sequence: CDR1 LNHNV, CDR2 YYDKDF (reference sequence). The CDR3 consists of 14 residues. CDR3: CATSRVLRNTEAFF.

The chain's CDR3 is CASSYGTGVYGELFF. This rearrangement joins TRBV5-5 to TRBJ2-2; TCRdb's D call, TRBD1, is unchecked because there is no DNA. CDR3 size: 15 residues. Looked up from germline, CDR1 is SGHKS and CDR2 is YYEKEE (reference sequence).

The J gene is TRBJ2-4, the V gene TRBV23-1. TRBV23-1 is placed among ORFs of uncertain function. CDR3 size: 16 residues. The CDR3 sequence: CASSQSRAANKNIQYF.

The chain uses TRBV2 and TRBJ2-7; there is no DNA to check the TCRdb D call of TRBD1. The germline V gene has CDR1 SNHLY and CDR2 FYNNEI. There are 13 residues in the CDR3. The CDR3 reads CASSVGAPSEQYF.

This chain joins TRBV5-1 and TRBJ2-5; there is no DNA to check the TCRdb D call of TRBD2. Per the germline V gene, CDR1 is SGHRS and CDR2 is YFSETQ. The CDR3 covers 16 residues. The CDR3 loop is CASSLSSGGTQETQYF. Complete variable domain (other parts from reference TRBV5-1 and TRBJ2-5): KAGVTQTPRYLIKTRGQQVTLSCSPISGHRSVSWYQQTPGQGLQFLFEYFSETQRNKGNFPGRFSGRQFSNSRSEMNVSTLELGDSALYLCASSLSSGGTQETQYFGPGTRLLVL.

This rearrangement joins TRBV4-2 to TRBJ1-1; the TCRdb D gene call, TRBD1, has no DNA to confirm it. CDR3 length: 15 residues. The germline CDR1 and CDR2 sequences are LGHNA and YNFKEQ. The CDR3 reads CASSQGRERGTEAFF.

V gene TRBV27 combines with J gene TRBJ2-1; TCRdb picks TRBD2, but there is no DNA to check that call. This CDR3 comprises 16 residues. Germline lookup yields CDR1 MNHEY and CDR2 SMNVEV (reference sequence). CDR3 amino acids: CASNKRAGSSYNEQFF.

The chain is built from TRBV7-2 and TRBJ1-5; with no DNA, the TCRdb D assignment of TRBD1 cannot be verified. This CDR3 is built from 14 residues. The V gene's germline CDR1 is SGHTA and CDR2 FQGNSA. This CDR3 is CASSLTRVDQPQHF.

The genes are TRBV29-1 and TRBJ1-1; the D gene TCRdb calls, TRBD1, cannot be checked with no DNA. The CDR3 spans 13 residues. CDR1 SQVTM and CDR2 ANQGSEA come from the germline V gene. Here the CDR3 reads CSANRVDSSEAFF.

The rearrangement uses TRBV3-1 and TRBJ2-4. Germline V lookup: CDR1 LGHDT, CDR2 YNNKEL (reference sequence). This CDR3 is 13 amino acids long. CDR3 region: CASMGRAKNIQYF.

This chain's CDR3 is CASSQPGPWQETQYF. The chain carries TRBV25-1 and TRBJ2-5; TCRdb lists TRBD1, though no DNA is available to test this call. The CDR3 length is 15 residues. Germline V CDR1 and CDR2: MGHDK, SYGVNS.